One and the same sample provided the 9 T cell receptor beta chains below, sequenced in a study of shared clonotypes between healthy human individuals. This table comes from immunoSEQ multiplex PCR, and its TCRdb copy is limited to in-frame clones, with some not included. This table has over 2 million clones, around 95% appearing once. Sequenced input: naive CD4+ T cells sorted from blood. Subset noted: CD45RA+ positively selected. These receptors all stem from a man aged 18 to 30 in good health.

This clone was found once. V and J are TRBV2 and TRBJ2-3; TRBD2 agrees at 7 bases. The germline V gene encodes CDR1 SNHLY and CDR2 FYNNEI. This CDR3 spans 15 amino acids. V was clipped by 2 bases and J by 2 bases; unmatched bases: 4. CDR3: CASSESGTPTDTQYF. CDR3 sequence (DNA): TGTGCCAGCAGTGAAAGCGGGACCCCCACAGATACGCAGTATTTT.

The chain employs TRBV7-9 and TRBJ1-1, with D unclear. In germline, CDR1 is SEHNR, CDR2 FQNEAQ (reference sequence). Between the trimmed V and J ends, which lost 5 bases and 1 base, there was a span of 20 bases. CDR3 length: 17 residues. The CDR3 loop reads CASSAPSILGANTEAFF. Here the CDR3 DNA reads TGTGCCAGCAGCGCTCCCTCTATCCTGGGAGCGAACACTGAAGCTTTCTTT.

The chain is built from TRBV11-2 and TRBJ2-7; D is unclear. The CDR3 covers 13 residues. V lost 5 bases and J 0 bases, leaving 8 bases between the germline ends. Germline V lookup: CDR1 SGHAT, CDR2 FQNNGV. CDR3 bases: TGTGCCAGCAGCCACGTCTTCTCCTACGAGCAGTACTTC. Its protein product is CASSHVFSYEQYF.

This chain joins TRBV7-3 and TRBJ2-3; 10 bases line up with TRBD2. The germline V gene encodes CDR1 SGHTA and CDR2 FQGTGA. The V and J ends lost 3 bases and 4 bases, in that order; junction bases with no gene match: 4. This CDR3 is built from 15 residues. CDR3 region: CASSLQRGGPDTQYF. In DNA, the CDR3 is TGTGCCAGCAGCTTGCAGCGGGGGGGCCCAGATACGCAGTATTTT.

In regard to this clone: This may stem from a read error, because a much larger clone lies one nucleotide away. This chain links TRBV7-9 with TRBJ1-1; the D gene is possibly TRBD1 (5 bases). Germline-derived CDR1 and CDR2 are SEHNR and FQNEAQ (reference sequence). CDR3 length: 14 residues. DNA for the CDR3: TGTGCCAGCAGCTTATTAGGGGTGAACACTGTAGCTTTCTTT. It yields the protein CASSLLGVNTVAFF.

The CDR3 spells CASSPNTNQPQHF. The CDR3 region has the DNA TGTGCCAGTAGCCCAAACACGAATCAGCCCCAGCATTTT. The chain is built from TRBV19 and TRBJ1-5, with D unclear. From germline, CDR1 is LNHDA and CDR2 SQIVND (reference sequence). Trimming shortened V by 6 bases and J by 4 bases, and 10 bases separated the two germline ends. The length of the CDR3 is 13 residues. The whole variable domain, remainder taken from reference TRBV19 and TRBJ1-5, is DGGITQSPKYLFRKEGQNVTLSCEQNLNHDAMYWYRQDPGQGLRLIYYSQIVNDFQKGDIAEGYSVSREKKESFPLTVTSAQKNPTAFYLCASSPNTNQPQHFGDGTRLSIL.

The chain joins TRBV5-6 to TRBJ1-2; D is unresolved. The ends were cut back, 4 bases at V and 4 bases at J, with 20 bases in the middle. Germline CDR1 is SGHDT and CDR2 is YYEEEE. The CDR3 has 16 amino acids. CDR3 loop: CASSPGPGEEAYGYTF. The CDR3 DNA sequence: TGTGCCAGCAGCCCCGGCCCCGGGGAGGAGGCCTATGGCTACACCTTC.

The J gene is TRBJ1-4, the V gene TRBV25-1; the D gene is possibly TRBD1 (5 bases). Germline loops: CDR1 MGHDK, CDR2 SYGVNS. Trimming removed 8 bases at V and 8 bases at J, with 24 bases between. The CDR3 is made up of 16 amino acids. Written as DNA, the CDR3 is TGTGCCAGCCAGGAGGGAGGGTTGAGCGAGGGGGAAAAACTGTTTTTT. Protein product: CASQEGGLSEGEKLFF.

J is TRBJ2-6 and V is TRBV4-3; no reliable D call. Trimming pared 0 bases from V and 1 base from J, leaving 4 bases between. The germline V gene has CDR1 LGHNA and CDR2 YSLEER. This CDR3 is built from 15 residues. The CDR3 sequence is CASSQENSGANVLTF. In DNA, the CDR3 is TGCGCCAGCAGCCAAGAGAATTCTGGGGCCAACGTCCTGACTTTC.